This entry lists 5 T cell receptor beta chains sequenced from one sample in a study of T cell responses to AZD1222 COVID-19 vaccine. The method was immunoSEQ multiplex PCR; TCRdb's version includes in-frame clones alone and lacks a portion of them. The table lists around 100,000 clones, about 90% of them singletons. The sequences come from peripheral blood, collected on day 0 of MenACWY control vaccination. These receptor sequences come from an adult in good health.

This rearrangement joins TRBV11-3 to TRBJ2-2; 9 bases align to TRBD1. CDR3 size: 15 residues. The germline CDR1 and CDR2 sequences are SGHNT and YENEEA. V lost 5 bases, J lost 7 bases, and 8 bases stayed unmatched. The DNA for the CDR3 is TGTGCCAGCAGCGCCAGGACAGGGGCGGACGGGGAGCTGTTTTTT. It is translated as CASSARTGADGELFF.

The chain is built from TRBV7-9 and TRBJ1-6; D unresolved. V was cut by 9 bases and J by 0 bases, with 9 bases left in between. Germline values: CDR1 SEHNR, CDR2 FQNEAQ (reference sequence). The CDR3 spans 14 residues. Here the CDR3 DNA reads TGTGCCAGTGCAGAAATCTCCTATAATTCACCCCTCCACTTT. Protein: CASAEISYNSPLHF.

This chain connects TRBV30 to TRBJ1-3; D possibly corresponds to TRBD1 (5 bases). The CDR3 consists of 15 residues. The germline V and J ends were trimmed by 0 bases and 3 bases, with 12 bases remaining between them. Per the germline V gene, CDR1 is GTSNPN and CDR2 is SVGIG (reference sequence). The CDR3: CAWSVGLAGGNTIYF. CDR3 DNA sequence: TGTGCCTGGAGTGTGGGGCTTGCTGGTGGAAACACCATATATTTT.

The CDR3 coding sequence is TGTGCCAGCAGTTATGGACTAGCGGGGTCCCTCGGCGAGCAGTACTTC. It is translated as CASSYGLAGSLGEQYF. The rearrangement links TRBV6-5 to TRBJ2-7, with TRBD2 matching over 12 bases. This CDR3 has 16 residues. V trimming: 3 bases; J trimming: 6 bases; junction bases outside the gene matches: 9. Germline V gene lookup returns CDR1 MNHEY and CDR2 SVGAGI.

The chain carries TRBV19 and TRBJ1-2; TRBD1 matches at 7 bases. V lost 7 bases, J lost 6 bases, and 11 bases stayed unmatched. Per the germline V gene, CDR1 is LNHDA and CDR2 is SQIVND (reference sequence). CDR3 length: 14 amino acids. This CDR3 is CASTHLDRENGYTF. The CDR3 DNA reads TGTGCCAGTACCCATCTTGACAGGGAAAATGGCTACACCTTC.